The TCR beta chain described here comes from a study of cytotoxic CD8 clonotypes in ibrutinib-treated CLL. Study details: The study included approximately 10 relapsed/refractory and roughly 15 treatment-naive patients; 17 to 18 had IGHV unmutated disease.

For this clone: Its antigen is undetermined.

Assay: immunoSEQ multiplex PCR; the TCRdb copy retains only in-frame clones and omits some. The sample shows some 140,000 clones, around 90% of them seen only once. Overall study results and limits: Clonality measured at baseline exceeded age-matched healthy donors, tracking circulating CD8+ T-cell counts.

In germline, CDR1 is SEHNR, CDR2 FQNEAQ (reference sequence). V was shortened by 2 bases and J by 4 bases, with 8 bases between the two germline ends. This CDR3 spans 13 amino acids. The sample in question was PBMCs, obtained after 12 months of ibrutinib treatment. This TCR was recovered from a human donor with chronic lymphocytic leukemia. This rearrangement joins TRBV7-9 to TRBJ2-5, with no clear D. The CDR3 nucleotides read TGTGCCAGCAGCTTATACTCTGCAGAGACCCAGTACTTC. The encoded protein is CASSLYSAETQYF.